These 8 T cell receptor beta chains were all obtained from the same sample, sequenced in a study of esophageal squamous cell carcinoma under preoperative chemotherapy. Indicated time point: after preoperative PTX-NDP chemotherapy. TCRdb re-called the PCR reads through MiXCR, storing one row per CDR3 protein. The sample holds 34,000 or so distinct CDR3 sequences, 40% to 65% seen once. This sample was gathered from a patient given preoperative chemotherapy. All receptors come from a human donor with esophageal squamous cell carcinoma. The donor label of this sample is uncertain.

This clonotype was counted ten times or more. V usage is TRBV7-2 and J usage is TRBJ2-5; perhaps TRBD2 as D (6 bases). The CDR3 runs 15 residues. V was pared by 2 bases and J by 2 bases, with 12 bases between. Germline V gene sequence: CDR1 SGHTA, CDR2 FQGNSA. In DNA, the CDR3 is TGTGCCAGCAGCTTATCGGCGGGGAGTCAAGAGACCCAGTACTTC. This translates into CASSLSAGSQETQYF. Full variable domain (remainder filled in from reference TRBV7-2 and TRBJ2-5): GAGVSQSPSNKVTEKGKDVELRCDPISGHTALYWYRQSLGQGLEFLIYFQGNSAPDKSGLPSDRFSAERTGGSVSTLTIQRTQQEDSAVYLCASSLSAGSQETQYFGPGTRLLVL.

The chain carries TRBV7-8 and TRBJ2-2; TRBD1 aligns across 8 bases. V shed 3 bases, J shed 6 bases, and the junction held 3 bases outside the gene matches. Germline CDR1 SGHVS, CDR2 FQNEAQ. The CDR3 covers 14 residues. In DNA form, the CDR3 reads TGTGCCAGCAGCTTTTCACAGGGGGCCGGGGAGCTGTTTTTT. Translating it yields CASSFSQGAGELFF.

The chain is built from TRBV7-2 and TRBJ2-4; D unresolved. The V gene lost 11 bases and the J gene lost 13 bases, with 27 bases spanning the gap. This CDR3 contains 14 residues. Germline V lookup: CDR1 SGHTA, CDR2 FQGNSA. CDR3 sequence: CAGLGWGNQGTQYF. CDR3 DNA: TGTGCCGGGCTCGGGTGGGGTAACCAAGGCACCCAGTACTTC.

This clonotype was counted between two and nine times. The chain carries TRBV12-3 or TRBV12-4 and TRBJ2-3, with D unresolved. V lost 3 bases to trimming and J lost 2 bases, with 12 bases between them. This CDR3 has 15 residues. CDR3 nucleotide sequence: TGTGCCAGCAGTTTCTCCTCAACTAACACAGATACGCAGTATTTT. The encoded protein is CASSFSSTNTDTQYF.

The sample holds a few counts of this clonotype. DNA of the CDR3: TGTGCCAGCAGTCCATTGGCTAGCGGGTATACGCAGTATTTT. Protein: CASSPLASGYTQYF. The chain joins TRBV6-2 or TRBV6-3 to TRBJ2-3, with 8 bases fitting TRBD2. Germline CDR1 and CDR2: MNHEY and SVGEGT. This CDR3 region has 14 residues. V was clipped by 5 bases and J by 7 bases; unmatched bases: 8.

Comments on this clonotype: Sequence at one end of the junction differs from germline and may be a read error. The rearrangement links TRBV10-3 to TRBJ2-3, with 9 bases fitting TRBD2. Germline V CDR1 and CDR2: ENHRY, SYGVKD. The CDR3 loop spans 15 amino acids. DNA of the CDR3: TGTGCCGGGGGTGACGTGGCGGGGGGGCCAGATACGCAGTATTTC. Its protein is CAGGDVAGGPDTQYF.

A word on this clonotype: Likely a read error: the CDR3 ends without its conserved phenylalanine or tryptophan. Because the CDR3's place on the DNA is in doubt, the DNA is left out and the CDR3 is given as listed by TCRdb. This rearrangement joins TRBV12-3 or TRBV12-4 to TRBJ2-5; TRBD1 is the table's D call, not checked against the DNA. A total of 14 residues make up the CDR3, ends included. The CDR3 loop reads CARSFSGGQETRFS.

This clonotype was recorded at least ten times. The rearrangement joins TRBV6-1 to TRBJ2-3; 11 bases map to TRBD1. The CDR3 length is 15 residues. CDR1 and CDR2 (germline): MNHNS, SASEGT. V was pared by 7 bases and J by 6 bases, with 9 bases of the junction left unmatched. The CDR3 protein is CASNKGTGGRDTQYF. CDR3 nucleotides: TGTGCCAGCAATAAGGGGACAGGGGGTAGGGATACGCAGTATTTT.